This T cell receptor beta chain originates from a study of cytomegalovirus exposure and HLA in healthy donors. General study findings and limits: A few CMV-associated chains were confirmed in vitro to be specific for CMV antigens. Investigators reported fewer than 200 TCR beta chains as tied to cytomegalovirus.

The study ran its PCR with 60 Vbeta and 13 Jbeta primers. Data came from immunoSEQ multiplex PCR; TCRdb stores just in-frame clones and leaves some out. The sample consists of tens of thousands of clones, approximately 68% of them appearing once. On this clone: What it binds is not known.

Source material: PBMCs. This TCR derives from a woman aged 25-40 years in good health and CMV-seronegative.

The CDR3 nucleotides read TGTGCCAGCACTCGGGAGGGGCAGGGATTGGAAAAACTGTTTTTT. It is translated as CASTREGQGLEKLFF. The chain combines TRBV6-6 with TRBJ1-4; a weak D match, TRBD1 (5 bases). Looked up from germline, CDR1 is MNHNY and CDR2 is SVGAGI (reference sequence). V lost 7 bases and J lost 8, with 20 bases in between. The CDR3 consists of 15 residues.